The TCR beta chain described here comes from a study of blood T cell repertoires in COVID-19. This CDR3 region has 18 residues. Trimming pared 0 bases from V and 0 bases from J, leaving 14 bases between. CDR1 is LGHNT, CDR2 FRNRAP, per germline. Original handling: Quantification of nucleated cells was approximated via reference gene primer amplification. Generated by immunoSEQ multiplex PCR, the TCRdb table keeps only in-frame clones and is missing some. Clone size and V and J calls were adopted from that table, with D and trimming inferred from the DNA. Of 200,000 to 300,000 clones in the sample, roughly nine tenths were seen once.

The TCR sequence derives from a man aged 55 to 69 who had recovered from COVID-19. The chain combines TRBV12-5 with TRBJ1-4; no reliable D call. Sequenced material: peripheral blood. CDR3 amino acids: CASGLVPSLAATNEKLFF. Here the CDR3 DNA reads TGTGCTAGTGGTTTGGTACCATCCTTGGCAGCAACTAATGAAAAACTGTTTTTT.